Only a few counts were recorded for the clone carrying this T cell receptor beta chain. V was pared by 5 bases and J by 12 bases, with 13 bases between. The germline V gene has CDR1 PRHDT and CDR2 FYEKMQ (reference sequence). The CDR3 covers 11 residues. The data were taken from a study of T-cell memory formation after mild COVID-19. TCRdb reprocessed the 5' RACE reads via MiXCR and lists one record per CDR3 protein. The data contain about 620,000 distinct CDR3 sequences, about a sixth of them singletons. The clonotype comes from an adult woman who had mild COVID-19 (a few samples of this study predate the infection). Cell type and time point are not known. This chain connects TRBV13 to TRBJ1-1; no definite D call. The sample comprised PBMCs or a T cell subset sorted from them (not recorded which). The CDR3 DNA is TGTGCCAGCAGCCTGACGGACGGGACTTTCTTT. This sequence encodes CASSLTDGTFF. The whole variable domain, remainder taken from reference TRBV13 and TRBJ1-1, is AAGVIQSPRHLIKEKRETATLKCYPIPRHDTVYWYQQGPGQDPQFLISFYEKMQSDKGSIPDRFSAQQFSDYHSELNMSSLELGDSALYFCASSLTDGTFFGQGTRLTVV.